One sample yielded the 23 T cell receptor beta chains listed below, sequenced in a study of blood T cell repertoires in COVID-19. Generated by immunoSEQ multiplex PCR, the TCRdb table keeps only in-frame clones and is missing some. The data contain more than 150,000 clones, roughly four fifths of them singletons. Sequenced material: PBMCs or T cells enriched from blood (not recorded which). The receptors come from a man aged 40-49 years who had recovered from COVID-19.

The chain carries TRBV7-2 and TRBJ1-1; D unresolved. Per germline, CDR1 SGHTA and CDR2 FQGNSA. Trimming pared 4 bases from V and 2 bases from J, leaving 14 bases between. The CDR3 has 15 residues. The CDR3 here is CASSWAGSTNTEAFF. The CDR3 DNA reads as TGTGCCAGCAGCTGGGCAGGTTCTACAAACACTGAAGCTTTCTTT.

The rearrangement uses TRBV15 and TRBJ1-4; D is unresolved. Germline CDR1 LNHNV, CDR2 YYDKDF (reference sequence). With 3 bases removed from V and 3 bases from J, the gap between germline ends came to 11 bases. This CDR3 is 15 amino acids long. CDR3 residues: CATSRGSNSNEKLFF. For the CDR3, the DNA is TGTGCCACCAGCAGGGGCTCCAACTCTAATGAAAAACTGTTTTTT.

The chain carries TRBV21-1 and TRBJ1-1; TRBD1, as called in the table, went unchecked against the DNA. TRBV21-1 constitutes a pseudogene. The CDR3 spans 13 residues. CDR3 DNA: TGTGCCAGCAGCAGCCGCTGGACAGCTGAAGCTTTCTTT. This gives the protein CASSSRWTAEAFF.

The rearrangement uses TRBV20-1 and TRBJ1-2; the D gene is possibly TRBD1 (5 bases). With 3 bases removed from V and 5 bases from J, the gap between germline ends came to 16 bases. The CDR3 loop spans 14 amino acids. The germline V gene has CDR1 DFQATT and CDR2 SNEGSKA (reference sequence). The DNA for the CDR3 is TGCAGTGCTAGTGGCCAGGGAAGAAAGTATGGCTACACCTTC. Residues: CSASGQGRKYGYTF.

V usage is TRBV5-1 and J usage is TRBJ1-6, with 10 bases that match TRBD1. V shed 0 bases, J shed 9 bases, and the junction held 9 bases outside the gene matches. The CDR3 is 17 residues long. From germline, CDR1 is SGHRS and CDR2 YFSETQ. CDR3 region: CASSLVTGGAYVSPLHF. CDR3 nucleotide sequence: TGCGCCAGCAGCTTGGTGACAGGGGGCGCGTATGTTTCACCCCTCCACTTT. The full variable domain, rest sourced from reference TRBV5-1 and TRBJ1-6, is KAGVTQTPRYLIKTRGQQVTLSCSPISGHRSVSWYQQTPGQGLQFLFEYFSETQRNKGNFPGRFSGRQFSNSRSEMNVSTLELGDSALYLCASSLVTGGAYVSPLHFGNGTRLTVT.

This clone has only one observation. The CDR3 DNA is TGTGCCAGCAGTTCGACAGGGGAGCAGTTCTTC. It specifies CASSSTGEQFF. The J gene is TRBJ2-1, the V gene TRBV6-6, with 7 bases that match TRBD1. The CDR3 covers 11 residues. Trimming took 4 bases from V and 10 from J; bases not matched to a gene: 1. CDR1 and CDR2 (germline): MNHNY, SVGAGI (reference sequence).

V gene TRBV6-2 or TRBV6-3 combines with J gene TRBJ1-2; 7 bases are a match to TRBD1. The CDR3 covers 15 residues. The germline gives CDR1 MNHEY, CDR2 SVGEGT. The J segment lost 6 bases and the V segment lost 5 bases, leaving 12 bases of the junction unmatched. The DNA for the CDR3 is TGTGCCAGCAGTCTTACAGGAGGGGGCTTGAATGGCTACACCTTC. It translates to CASSLTGGGLNGYTF.

V gene TRBV10-3 combines with J gene TRBJ1-1; 8 bases line up with TRBD1. Germline loops: CDR1 ENHRY, CDR2 SYGVKD. Trimming at V came to 4 bases and at J to 5 bases, leaving 6 bases not matched to a gene. This CDR3 is built from 14 residues. CDR3 in DNA: TGTGCCATCAGTGCACAACAGGGGGGGACTGAAGCTTTCTTT. It encodes CAISAQQGGTEAFF.

This chain links TRBV9 with TRBJ1-1; no clear D. V dropped 3 bases and J dropped 10 bases, with 16 bases sitting between them. The V gene's germline CDR1 is SGDLS and CDR2 YYNGEE. The CDR3 loop spans 13 amino acids. CDR3 nucleotide sequence: TGTGCCAGCAGCGCCGGGGTACCCGCGAGAGCTTTCTTT. Its translation: CASSAGVPARAFF.

J is TRBJ1-1 and V is TRBV27, with D possibly matching TRBD1 (5 bases). CDR1 is MNHEY, CDR2 SMNVEV, per germline (reference sequence). The V end was cut by 5 bases, the J end by 5 bases, with 21 bases between. The CDR3 extends over 16 amino acids. The CDR3 here is CASSTTARGMGTEAFF. The DNA for the CDR3 is TGTGCCAGCAGTACTACAGCTCGGGGGATGGGGACTGAAGCTTTCTTT.

This clone was picked up one time. The chain carries TRBV7-2 and TRBJ2-1, with D perhaps TRBD2 (6 bases). Germline CDR1 and CDR2: SGHTA and FQGNSA. Trimming took off 0 bases at V and 14 bases at J, with 11 bases between the two ends. The CDR3 covers 12 residues. The CDR3 spells CASSLARGEKFF. CDR3 bases: TGTGCCAGCAGCTTAGCGCGCGGGGAAAAGTTCTTC.

This clone was picked up one time. V is TRBV19 and J is TRBJ1-2; weak D call: TRBD1 (6 bases). V lost 10 bases and J lost 3, with 24 bases in between. The germline CDR1 and CDR2 sequences are LNHDA and SQIVND (reference sequence). The CDR3 covers 16 residues. In nucleotides, the CDR3 is TGTGCCACATTAGGGGGAACCCCCCATGGATACTATGGCTACACCTTC. It is translated as CATLGGTPHGYYGYTF.

This chain links TRBV5-4 with TRBJ2-1; D possibly corresponds to TRBD2 (6 bases). Looked up from germline, CDR1 is SGHNT and CDR2 is YYREEE (reference sequence). The CDR3 sequence is 13 residues long. Trimming shortened V by 0 bases and J by 7 bases, and 8 bases separated the two germline ends. CDR3 in amino acids: CASSLGLVNEQFF. CDR3 nucleotides: TGTGCCAGCAGCTTGGGACTAGTGAATGAGCAGTTCTTC.

In this sample, this clone turned up once. J is TRBJ2-3 and V is TRBV4-3; TRBD2 matches at 10 bases. J was trimmed by 6 bases and V by 2 bases; bases with no gene match: 2. The CDR3 runs to 14 residues. Germline assignment: CDR1 LGHNA and CDR2 YSLEER. The CDR3 DNA follows: TGCGCCAGCAGCCAAATAGCGGGAGGTGATACGCAGTATTTT. This sequence encodes CASSQIAGGDTQYF.

The rearrangement links TRBV5-4 to TRBJ1-1, with D possibly matching TRBD1 (6 bases). The CDR3 totals 15 residues. Trimming cost V 0 bases and J 0 bases, with 9 bases left between them. Germline CDR1 and CDR2: SGHNT and YYREEE (reference sequence). The chain's CDR3 is CASSLGTGLNTEAFF. CDR3 bases: TGTGCCAGCAGCTTGGGTACAGGGTTGAACACTGAAGCTTTCTTT.

V usage is TRBV11-2 and J usage is TRBJ2-2; TRBD2 aligns across 10 bases. V dropped 4 bases and J dropped 4; count of bases not matched to a gene: 3. The germline V gene encodes CDR1 SGHAT and CDR2 FQNNGV. The CDR3 loop spans 15 amino acids. Here the CDR3 reads CASSWSGRVTGELFF. The DNA for the CDR3 is TGTGCCAGCAGCTGGAGCGGGAGGGTCACCGGGGAGCTGTTTTTT.

There are a few counts of this clone. The V and J genes are TRBV5-1 and TRBJ2-1, with D maybe TRBD1 (5 bases). The germline V and J ends were trimmed by 2 bases and 7 bases, with 19 bases remaining between them. CDR3 size: 16 residues. Germline CDR1 and CDR2: SGHRS and YFSETQ. CDR3: CASSLFERQSGNEQFF. CDR3 bases: TGCGCCAGCAGCTTATTTGAGAGACAATCAGGGAATGAGCAGTTCTTC.

The chain links TRBV10-3 to TRBJ1-1; 7 nucleotides agree with TRBD1. Germline V lookup: CDR1 ENHRY, CDR2 SYGVKD. CDR3 length: 15 residues. Germline trimming cut 4 bases from V and 4 bases from J; bases unmatched to any gene: 9. The CDR3 sequence is CAISGPRQGPTEAFF. The CDR3 DNA reads as TGTGCCATCAGTGGACCCAGACAGGGCCCCACTGAAGCTTTCTTT.

As to this clone: This sample also contains other DNA sequences that code for the same CDR3. The rearrangement uses TRBV9 and TRBJ2-1; possible D gene TRBD1, 5 bases. Trimming took 0 bases from V and 6 from J, leaving 7 bases between them. The CDR3 consists of 13 residues. Germline CDR1 reads SGDLS; CDR2 reads YYNGEE. CDR3 DNA sequence: TGTGCCAGCAGCGTAGGGCAGGGCAATGAGCAGTTCTTC. Protein product: CASSVGQGNEQFF.

The chain joins TRBV4-1 to TRBJ2-7; perhaps TRBD2 as D (5 bases). V was cut by 0 bases and J by 5 bases, with 11 bases left in between. Germline V gives CDR1 MGHRA, CDR2 YSYEKL. This CDR3 is 14 amino acids long. CDR3 region: CASSQELVGDEQYF. CDR3 coding DNA: TGCGCCAGCAGCCAAGAACTTGTGGGAGACGAGCAGTACTTC.

The chain links TRBV9 to TRBJ1-1; 9 nucleotides align to TRBD1. Germline V CDR1 and CDR2: SGDLS, YYNGEE. With V trimmed by 3 bases and J by 0 bases, 3 bases remained unmatched. The CDR3 length is 15 residues. CDR3 bases: TGTGCCAGCAGCGCCACAGGGGGCTTGAACACTGAAGCTTTCTTT. It is translated as CASSATGGLNTEAFF. Full variable domain (rest looked up from reference TRBV9 and TRBJ1-1): DSGVTQTPKHLITATGQRVTLRCSPRSGDLSVYWYQQSLDQGLQFLIQYYNGEERAKGNILERFSAQQFPDLHSELNLSSLELGDSALYFCASSATGGLNTEAFFGQGTRLTVV.

This clone was observed a single time. This rearrangement joins TRBV15 to TRBJ1-2, with D possibly TRBD1 on 6 matching bases. The CDR3 is 17 residues long. Germline lookup yields CDR1 LNHNV and CDR2 YYDKDF (reference sequence). V lost 0 bases to trimming and J lost 5 bases, with 19 bases between them. CDR3 coding DNA: TGTGCCACCAGCAGAGATTGGGGGCAGGGGACGTCATATGGCTACACCTTC. Encoded protein: CATSRDWGQGTSYGYTF. Full variable domain (missing parts from reference TRBV15 and TRBJ1-2): DAMVIQNPRYQVTQFGKPVTLSCSQTLNHNVMYWYQQKSSQAPKLLFHYYDKDFNNEADTPDNFQSRRPNTSFCFLDIRSPGLGDTAMYLCATSRDWGQGTSYGYTFGSGTRLTVV.

This clone appeared once. The rearrangement links TRBV11-2 to TRBJ2-3; the match to TRBD1 covers 10 bases. The CDR3 has 15 residues. Germline V gives CDR1 SGHAT, CDR2 FQNNGV. After removal of 5 bases from V and 1 base from J, the junction contained 3 bases not matched to a gene. The CDR3 region is CASSLGTGGTDTQYF. The CDR3 DNA reads as TGTGCCAGCAGCCTAGGGACAGGGGGCACAGATACGCAGTATTTT.